These 2 T cell receptor beta chains were sequenced from one sample in a study of CD8 T cells in ankylosing spondylitis. Study-wide points: It appeared that ankylosing spondylitis blood was characterized by a TCR beta motif of several highly homologous variants.

Antigens for these TCRs are unknown. Via MiXCR, TCRdb re-called the 5' RACE reads, giving one row per CDR3 protein. The table records about 330,000 distinct CDR3 sequences, roughly 8% of them present only once. The sequenced material came from blood, either unsorted or a sorted T cell fraction (not recorded which). All receptors derive from a male donor with ankylosing spondylitis.

This clonotype was detected only a few times. The chain has TRBV11-3 and TRBJ2-3; 7 bases fit TRBD2. The CDR3 contains 15 residues. J lost 8 bases, V lost 5 bases, and 13 bases had no gene match. Germline lookup yields CDR1 SGHNT and CDR2 YENEEA. In DNA, the CDR3 is TGTGCCAGCAGCCCACCAGCGGGGATGGTTAGTACGCAGTATTTT. This codes for CASSPPAGMVSTQYF.

Many counts were recorded for this clonotype. The J gene is TRBJ1-5, the V gene TRBV6-2 or TRBV6-3, with 9 bases identical to TRBD1. CDR1 and CDR2 (germline): MNHEY, SVGEGT. The length of the CDR3 is 18 residues. Trimming cost V 7 bases and J 0 bases; bases outside gene matches: 13. The CDR3 DNA sequence: TGTGCCAGCATCCGGGGACAGGGTGTTCAAGGTAGCAATCAGCCCCAGCATTTT. The encoded protein is CASIRGQGVQGSNQPQHF.